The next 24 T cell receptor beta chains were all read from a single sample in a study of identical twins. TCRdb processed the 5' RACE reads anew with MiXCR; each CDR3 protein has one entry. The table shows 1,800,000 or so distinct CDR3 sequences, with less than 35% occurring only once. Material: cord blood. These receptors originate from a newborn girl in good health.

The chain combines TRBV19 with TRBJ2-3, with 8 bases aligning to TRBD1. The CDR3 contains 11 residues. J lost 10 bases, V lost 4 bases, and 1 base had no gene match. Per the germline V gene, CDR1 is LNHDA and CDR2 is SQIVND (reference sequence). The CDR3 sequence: CASSTGGAQYF. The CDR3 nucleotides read TGTGCCAGTAGTACAGGGGGCGCGCAGTATTTT. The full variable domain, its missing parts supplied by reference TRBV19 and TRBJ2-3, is DGGITQSPKYLFRKEGQNVTLSCEQNLNHDAMYWYRQDPGQGLRLIYYSQIVNDFQKGDIAEGYSVSREKKESFPLTVTSAQKNPTAFYLCASSTGGAQYFGPGTRLTVL.

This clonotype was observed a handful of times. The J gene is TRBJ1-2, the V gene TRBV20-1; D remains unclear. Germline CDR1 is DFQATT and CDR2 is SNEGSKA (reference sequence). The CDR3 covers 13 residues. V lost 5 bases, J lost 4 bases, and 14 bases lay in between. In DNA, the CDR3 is TGCAGTGCTGGACCCCCCTCCACCTATGGCTACACCTTC. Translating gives CSAGPPSTYGYTF.

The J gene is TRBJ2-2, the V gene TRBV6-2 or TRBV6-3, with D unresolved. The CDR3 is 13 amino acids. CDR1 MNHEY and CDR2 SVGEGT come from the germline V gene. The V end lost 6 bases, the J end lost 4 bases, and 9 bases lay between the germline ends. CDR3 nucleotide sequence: TGTGCCAGCAGGTTCACATCCACCGGGGAGCTGTTTTTT. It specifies CASRFTSTGELFF.

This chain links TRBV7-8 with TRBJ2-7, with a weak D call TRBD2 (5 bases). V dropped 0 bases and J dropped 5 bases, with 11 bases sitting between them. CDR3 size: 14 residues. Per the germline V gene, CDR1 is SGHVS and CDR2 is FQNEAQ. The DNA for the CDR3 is TGTGCCAGCAGCTTAGCCAAATATAGCGACGAGCAGTACTTC. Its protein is CASSLAKYSDEQYF.

The DNA for the CDR3 is TGTGCCAGCAGGGGAATCAGTAGCGGCCCCAGCTCCTACAATGAGCAGTTCTTC. Translated: CASRGISSGPSSYNEQFF. The gene calls are TRBV27 and TRBJ2-1; D is possibly TRBD2 (6 bases). Trimming pared 6 bases from V and 0 bases from J, leaving 21 bases between. The CDR3 covers 18 residues. In germline, CDR1 is MNHEY, CDR2 SMNVEV (reference sequence).

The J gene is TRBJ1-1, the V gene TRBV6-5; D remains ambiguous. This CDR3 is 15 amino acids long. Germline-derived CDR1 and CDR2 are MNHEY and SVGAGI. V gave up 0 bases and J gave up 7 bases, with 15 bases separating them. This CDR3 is CASSYSMQVYDEAFF. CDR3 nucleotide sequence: TGTGCCAGCAGTTACTCGATGCAGGTTTATGATGAAGCTTTCTTT.

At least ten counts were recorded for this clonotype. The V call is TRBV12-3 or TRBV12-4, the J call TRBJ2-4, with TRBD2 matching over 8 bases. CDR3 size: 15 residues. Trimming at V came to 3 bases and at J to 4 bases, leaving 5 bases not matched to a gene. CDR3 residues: CASSFLGGGKNIQYF. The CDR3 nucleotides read TGTGCCAGCAGTTTCCTCGGGGGGGGAAAAAACATTCAGTACTTC.

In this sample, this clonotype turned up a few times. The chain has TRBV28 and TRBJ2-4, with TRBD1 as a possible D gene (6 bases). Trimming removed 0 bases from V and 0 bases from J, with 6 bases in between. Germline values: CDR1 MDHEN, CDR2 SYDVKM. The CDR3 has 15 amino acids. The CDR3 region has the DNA TGTGCCAGCAGTTTATGGGGGGCAGCCAAAAACATTCAGTACTTC. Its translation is CASSLWGAAKNIQYF.

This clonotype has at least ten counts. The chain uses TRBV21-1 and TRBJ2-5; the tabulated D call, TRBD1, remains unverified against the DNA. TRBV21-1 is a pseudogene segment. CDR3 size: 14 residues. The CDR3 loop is CASSKGTGQETQYF. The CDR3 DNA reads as TGTGCCAGCAGTAAGGGGACAGGCCAAGAGACCCAGTACTTC.

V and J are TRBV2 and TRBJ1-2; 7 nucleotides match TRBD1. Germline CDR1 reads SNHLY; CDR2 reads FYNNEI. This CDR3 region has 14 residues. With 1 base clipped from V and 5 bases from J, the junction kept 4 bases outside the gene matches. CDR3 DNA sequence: TGTGCCAGCAGTGAAGGAAGGACAGGTTATGGCTACACCTTC. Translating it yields CASSEGRTGYGYTF.

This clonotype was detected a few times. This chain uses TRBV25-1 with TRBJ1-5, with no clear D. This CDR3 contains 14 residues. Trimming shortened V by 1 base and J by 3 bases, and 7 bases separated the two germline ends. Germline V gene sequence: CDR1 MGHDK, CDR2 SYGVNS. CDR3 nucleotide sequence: TGTGCCAGCAGTGAATCAAACAACAATCAGCCCCAGCATTTT. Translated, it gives CASSESNNNQPQHF.

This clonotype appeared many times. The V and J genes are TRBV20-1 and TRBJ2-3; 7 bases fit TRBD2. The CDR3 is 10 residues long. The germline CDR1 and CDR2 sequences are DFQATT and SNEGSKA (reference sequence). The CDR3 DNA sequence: TGCACCGCAGCGGGGGATACGCAGTATTTT. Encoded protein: CTAAGDTQYF.

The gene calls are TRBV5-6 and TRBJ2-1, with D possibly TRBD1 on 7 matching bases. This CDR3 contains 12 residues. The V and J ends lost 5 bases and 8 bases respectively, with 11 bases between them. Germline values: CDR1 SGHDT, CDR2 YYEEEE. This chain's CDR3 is CASRQGGYEQFF. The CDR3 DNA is TGTGCCAGCAGGCAGGGGGGATATGAGCAGTTCTTC.

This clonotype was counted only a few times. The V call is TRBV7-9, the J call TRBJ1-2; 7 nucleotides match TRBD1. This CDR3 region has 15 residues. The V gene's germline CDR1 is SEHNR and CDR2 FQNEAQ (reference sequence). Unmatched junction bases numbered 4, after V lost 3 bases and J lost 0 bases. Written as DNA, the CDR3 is TGTGCCAGCAGCTTCCTCGACAGGGCTAACTATGGCTACACCTTC. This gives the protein CASSFLDRANYGYTF.

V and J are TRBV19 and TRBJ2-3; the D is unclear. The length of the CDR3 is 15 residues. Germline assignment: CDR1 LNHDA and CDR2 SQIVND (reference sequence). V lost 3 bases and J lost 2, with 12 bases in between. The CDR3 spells CASSIARTPTDTQYF. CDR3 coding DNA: TGTGCCAGTAGTATCGCTCGGACCCCCACAGATACGCAGTATTTT.

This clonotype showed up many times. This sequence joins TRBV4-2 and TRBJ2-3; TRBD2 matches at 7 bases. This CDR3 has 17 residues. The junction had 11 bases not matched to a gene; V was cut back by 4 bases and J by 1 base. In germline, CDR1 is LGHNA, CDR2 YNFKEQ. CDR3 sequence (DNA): TGTGCCAGCAGCCGGAAAGGAGCGGGATACGGCACAGATACGCAGTATTTT. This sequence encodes CASSRKGAGYGTDTQYF.

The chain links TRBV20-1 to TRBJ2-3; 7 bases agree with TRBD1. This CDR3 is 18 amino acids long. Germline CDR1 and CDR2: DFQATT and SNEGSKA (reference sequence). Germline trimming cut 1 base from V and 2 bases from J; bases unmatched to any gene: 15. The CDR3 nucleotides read TGCAGTGCTAGAGTTCTCGTCTTAGGGACAGCCATCACAGATACGCAGTATTTT. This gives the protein CSARVLVLGTAITDTQYF.

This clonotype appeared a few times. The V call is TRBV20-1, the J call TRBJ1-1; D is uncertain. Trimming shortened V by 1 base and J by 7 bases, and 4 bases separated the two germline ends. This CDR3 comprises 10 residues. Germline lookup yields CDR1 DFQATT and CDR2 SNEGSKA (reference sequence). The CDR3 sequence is CSARGVEAFF. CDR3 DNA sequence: TGCAGTGCTAGAGGGGTTGAAGCTTTCTTT.

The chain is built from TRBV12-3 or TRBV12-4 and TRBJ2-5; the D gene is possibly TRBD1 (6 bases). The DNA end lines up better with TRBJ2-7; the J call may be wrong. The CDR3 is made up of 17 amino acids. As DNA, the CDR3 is TGTGCCAGCGGATCTAATCGACATGTGGACAGAGCCTACGAGCAGTACTTC. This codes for CASGSNRHVDRAYEQYF.

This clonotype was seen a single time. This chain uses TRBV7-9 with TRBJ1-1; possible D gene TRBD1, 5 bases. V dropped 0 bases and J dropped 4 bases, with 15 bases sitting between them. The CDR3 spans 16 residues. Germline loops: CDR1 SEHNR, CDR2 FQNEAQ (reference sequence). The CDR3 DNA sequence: TGTGCCAGCAGCTTAGCCGGCAGGGCCCAAGGCACTGAAGCTTTCTTT. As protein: CASSLAGRAQGTEAFF.

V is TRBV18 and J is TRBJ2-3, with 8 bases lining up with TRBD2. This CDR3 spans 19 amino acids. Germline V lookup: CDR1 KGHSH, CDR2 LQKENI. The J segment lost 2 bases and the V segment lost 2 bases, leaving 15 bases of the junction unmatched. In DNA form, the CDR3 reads TGTGCCAGCTCACCATTAGGCCCAACTCAGCGGGGGACCACAGATACGCAGTATTTT. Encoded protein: CASSPLGPTQRGTTDTQYF.

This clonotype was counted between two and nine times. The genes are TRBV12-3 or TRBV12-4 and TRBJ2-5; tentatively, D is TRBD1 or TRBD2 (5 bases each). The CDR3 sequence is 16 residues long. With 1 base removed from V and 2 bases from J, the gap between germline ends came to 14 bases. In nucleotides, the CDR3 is TGTGCCAGCAGTTTAGGGGGGTCCCCTTTTCAAGAGACCCAGTACTTC. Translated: CASSLGGSPFQETQYF.

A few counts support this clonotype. CDR3 protein: CASSEGRTFYEQYF. The CDR3, as DNA: TGTGCCAGCAGTGAAGGCAGGACCTTCTACGAGCAGTACTTC. This rearrangement joins TRBV25-1 to TRBJ2-7; no clear D gene. Germline CDR1 and CDR2: MGHDK and SYGVNS. The CDR3 sequence is 14 residues long. Trimming took 2 bases from V and 3 from J, leaving 11 bases between them.

The CDR3 bases are TGTGCCAGCAGCCGAACAGAGATCTACAATGAGCAGTACTTC. It encodes CASSRTEIYNEQYF. The chain links TRBV11-2 to TRBJ2-5, with unresolved D. The CDR3 sequence is 14 residues long. Germline values: CDR1 SGHAT, CDR2 FQNNGV. Trimming left V 5 bases short and J 11 bases short, with 21 bases between.